In this sample, the clone carrying this TCR beta chain turned up a few times. Trimming cost V 3 bases and J 0 bases; bases outside gene matches: 10. This CDR3 spans 17 amino acids. The germline CDR1 and CDR2 sequences are SGDLS and YYNGEE. This sample was taken from a study of T cells in Graves' hyperthyroidism and ophthalmopathy. About the research overall: Prior to any treatment, at the point of initial diagnosis, peripheral blood was collected.

TCR beta CDR3 sequences were amplified from RNA transcripts. HTBI primers were employed in a first-round RT-PCR of the TCR CDR3. Using its own MiXCR run on the multiplex PCR reads, TCRdb lists one record per CDR3 protein. Of about 300,000 distinct CDR3 sequences listed, 15% to 20% are singletons. Extraction of PBMCs used 8 to 10 ml of fresh peripheral blood. Source material: blood. The origin of this receptor is a man aged 45-65 years with Graves' ophthalmopathy. V usage is TRBV9 and J usage is TRBJ1-1, with 8 bases fitting TRBD1. The CDR3 bases are TGTGCCAGCAGCGCAGCGCTGACAGGGGCACTGAACACTGAAGCTTTCTTT. Translating it yields CASSAALTGALNTEAFF.